This TCR beta chain comes out of a study of T cells in Graves' hyperthyroidism and ophthalmopathy. The trim removed 0 bases at V and 5 bases at J, leaving 5 bases unmatched. This CDR3 is built from 16 residues. CDR1 ENHRY and CDR2 SYGVKD come from the germline V gene. Amplification targeted TCR beta CDR3 regions from RNA transcripts. The HTBI set primed first-round TCR CDR3 RT-PCR. TCRdb ran MiXCR on the multiplex PCR reads and lists one entry per CDR3 protein. The sample lists about 350,000 distinct CDR3 sequences; over 11% were seen once. In its sample, this clonotype was seen many times. Each diagnosis drew on symptoms, thyroxine, TRAb, thyroid ultrasound and orbital computed tomography findings.

The sample taken for sequencing was blood. V usage is TRBV10-3 and J usage is TRBJ2-2; 8 bases align to TRBD1. This receptor was taken from a woman aged 25-40 years with Graves' hyperthyroidism. The CDR3: CAISESRTGRTGELFF. The CDR3 DNA sequence: TGTGCCATCAGTGAGTCGAGGACAGGGCGGACCGGGGAGCTGTTTTTT.